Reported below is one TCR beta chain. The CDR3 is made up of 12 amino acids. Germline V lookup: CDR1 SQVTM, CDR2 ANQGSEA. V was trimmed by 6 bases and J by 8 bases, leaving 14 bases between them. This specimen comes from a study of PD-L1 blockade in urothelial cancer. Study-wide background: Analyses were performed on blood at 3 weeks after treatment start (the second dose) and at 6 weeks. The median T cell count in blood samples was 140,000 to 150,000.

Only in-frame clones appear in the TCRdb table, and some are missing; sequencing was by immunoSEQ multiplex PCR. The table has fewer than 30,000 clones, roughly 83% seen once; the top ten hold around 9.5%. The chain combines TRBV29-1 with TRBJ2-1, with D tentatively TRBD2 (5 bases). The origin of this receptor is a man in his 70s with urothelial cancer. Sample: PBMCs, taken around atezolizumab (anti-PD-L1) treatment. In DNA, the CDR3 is TGCAGCGTCCATGACTGGACTGATGAGCAGTTCTTC. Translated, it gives CSVHDWTDEQFF.